This T cell receptor beta chain was documented in a study of blood T cell repertoires in COVID-19. Authors' analysis steps: Reference gene primers were amplified, and this amplification served to estimate nucleated cell counts. Generated by immunoSEQ multiplex PCR, the TCRdb table keeps only in-frame clones and is missing some. The V and J calls and clone size were taken over from that table, and D and trimming were inferred from the DNA. This table has about 98,000 clones, 87% appearing once. It was during active infection that Seattle patients were enrolled and then longitudinally followed. Germline V gives CDR1 GTSNPN, CDR2 SVGIG (reference sequence). This CDR3 contains 13 residues. V lost 4 bases to trimming and J lost 4 bases, with 13 bases between them.

The source material was peripheral blood. The chain uses TRBV30 and TRBJ1-1; D remains ambiguous. This clonotype was obtained from a woman in her 50s with COVID-19, enrolled during active disease. CDR3 coding DNA: TGTGCCTGGAAGCACGGAGGTGCCACTGAAGCTTTCTTT. This gives the protein CAWKHGGATEAFF.